This T cell receptor beta chain appears in the sequencing data of a study of cytomegalovirus exposure and HLA in healthy donors. V lost 7 bases to trimming and J lost 1 base; unmatched junction nucleotides: 16. Germline values: CDR1 SGHRS, CDR2 YFSETQ. The CDR3 spans 17 residues. As to this clone: The antigen remains unidentified.

Each donor was nominally healthy when sampled (though unrecorded immune exposures were likely). General study points: TCR beta chains numbering more than 150 were designated cytomegalovirus-associated. As a later analysis showed, a missense DCLRE1C variant was linked to trimming of TCR beta V- and J-genes. Reports showed the classifier diagnosing cytomegalovirus status with high specificity and sensitivity.

The PCR was carried out with 60 Vbeta primers and 13 Jbeta primers. Repertoires were generated with immunoSEQ multiplex PCR, while TCRdb's copy carries only in-frame clones and drops some. The sample lists roughly 200,000 clones, 79% occurring once. Sequences were obtained from PBMCs. This TCR was sampled from a woman younger than 45 in good health and CMV-seropositive. V gene TRBV5-1 combines with J gene TRBJ1-1, with 7 bases aligning to TRBD1. CDR3 residues: CASRQGDNVGKNTEAFF. The CDR3 region has the DNA TGCGCCAGCCGCCAGGGGGATAACGTCGGGAAGAACACTGAAGCTTTCTTT. Full variable domain (remainder filled in from reference TRBV5-1 and TRBJ1-1): KAGVTQTPRYLIKTRGQQVTLSCSPISGHRSVSWYQQTPGQGLQFLFEYFSETQRNKGNFPGRFSGRQFSNSRSEMNVSTLELGDSALYLCASRQGDNVGKNTEAFFGQGTRLTVV.